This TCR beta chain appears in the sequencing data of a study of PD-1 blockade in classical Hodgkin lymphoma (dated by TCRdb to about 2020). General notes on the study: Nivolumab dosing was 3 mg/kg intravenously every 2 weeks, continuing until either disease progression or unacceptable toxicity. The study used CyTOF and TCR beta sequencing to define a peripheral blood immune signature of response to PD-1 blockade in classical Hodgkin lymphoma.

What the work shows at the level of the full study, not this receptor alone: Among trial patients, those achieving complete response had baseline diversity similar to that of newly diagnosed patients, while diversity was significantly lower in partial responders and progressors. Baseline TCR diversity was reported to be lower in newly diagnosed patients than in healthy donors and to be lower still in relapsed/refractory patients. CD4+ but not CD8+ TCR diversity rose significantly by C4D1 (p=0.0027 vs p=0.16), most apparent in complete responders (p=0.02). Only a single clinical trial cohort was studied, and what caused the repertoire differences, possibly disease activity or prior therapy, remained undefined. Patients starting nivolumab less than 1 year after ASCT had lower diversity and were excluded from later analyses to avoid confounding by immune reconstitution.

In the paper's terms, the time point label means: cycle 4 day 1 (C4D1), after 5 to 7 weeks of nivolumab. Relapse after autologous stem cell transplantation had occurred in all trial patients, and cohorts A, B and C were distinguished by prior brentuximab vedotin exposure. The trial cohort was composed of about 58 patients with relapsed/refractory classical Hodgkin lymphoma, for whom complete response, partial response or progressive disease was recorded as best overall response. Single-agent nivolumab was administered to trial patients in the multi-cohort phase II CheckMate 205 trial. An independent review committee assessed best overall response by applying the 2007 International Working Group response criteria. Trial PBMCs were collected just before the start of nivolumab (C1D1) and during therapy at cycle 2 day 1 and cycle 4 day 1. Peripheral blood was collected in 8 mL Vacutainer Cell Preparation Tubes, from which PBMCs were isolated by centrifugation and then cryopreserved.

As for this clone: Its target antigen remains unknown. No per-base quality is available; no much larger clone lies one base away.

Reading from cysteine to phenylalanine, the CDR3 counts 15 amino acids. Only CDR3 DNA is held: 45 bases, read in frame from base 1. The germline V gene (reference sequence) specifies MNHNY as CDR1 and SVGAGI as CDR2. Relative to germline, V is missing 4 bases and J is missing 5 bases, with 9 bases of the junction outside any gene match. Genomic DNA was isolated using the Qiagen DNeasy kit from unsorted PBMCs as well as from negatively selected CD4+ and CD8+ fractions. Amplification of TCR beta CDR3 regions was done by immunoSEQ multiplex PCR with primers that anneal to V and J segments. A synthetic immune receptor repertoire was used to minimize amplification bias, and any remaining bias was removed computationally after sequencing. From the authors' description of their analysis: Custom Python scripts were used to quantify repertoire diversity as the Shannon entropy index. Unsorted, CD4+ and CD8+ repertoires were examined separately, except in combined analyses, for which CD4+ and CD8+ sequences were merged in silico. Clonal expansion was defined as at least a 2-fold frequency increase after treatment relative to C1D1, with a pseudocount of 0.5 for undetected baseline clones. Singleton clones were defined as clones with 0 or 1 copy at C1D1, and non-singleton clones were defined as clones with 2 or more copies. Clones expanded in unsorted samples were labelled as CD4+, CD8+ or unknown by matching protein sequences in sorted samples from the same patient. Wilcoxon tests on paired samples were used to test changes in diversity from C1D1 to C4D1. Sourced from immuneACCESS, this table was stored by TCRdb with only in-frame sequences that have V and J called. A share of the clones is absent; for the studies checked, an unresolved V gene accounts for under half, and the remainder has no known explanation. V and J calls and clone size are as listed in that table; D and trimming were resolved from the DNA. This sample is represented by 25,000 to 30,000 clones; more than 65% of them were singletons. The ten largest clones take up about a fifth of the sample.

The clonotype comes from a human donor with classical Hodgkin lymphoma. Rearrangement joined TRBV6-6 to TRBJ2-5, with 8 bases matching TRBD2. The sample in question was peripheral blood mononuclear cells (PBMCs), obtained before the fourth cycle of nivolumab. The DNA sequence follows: TGTGCCAGCAGTTCGGCGGGGGGAGTGCGGGAGACCCAGTACTTC. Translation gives CASSSAGGVRETQYF.